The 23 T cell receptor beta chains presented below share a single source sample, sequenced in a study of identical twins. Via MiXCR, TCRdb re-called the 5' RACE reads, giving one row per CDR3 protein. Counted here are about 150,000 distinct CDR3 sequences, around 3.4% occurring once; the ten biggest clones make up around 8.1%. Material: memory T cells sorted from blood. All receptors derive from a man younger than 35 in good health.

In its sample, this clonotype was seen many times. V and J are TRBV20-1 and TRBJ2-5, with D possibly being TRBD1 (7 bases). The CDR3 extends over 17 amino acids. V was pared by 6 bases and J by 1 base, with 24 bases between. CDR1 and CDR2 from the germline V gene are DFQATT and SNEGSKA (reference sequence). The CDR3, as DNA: TGCAGTGCCAAACCGCGGGGACAGCCCATCACCCAAGAGACCCAGTACTTC. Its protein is CSAKPRGQPITQETQYF.

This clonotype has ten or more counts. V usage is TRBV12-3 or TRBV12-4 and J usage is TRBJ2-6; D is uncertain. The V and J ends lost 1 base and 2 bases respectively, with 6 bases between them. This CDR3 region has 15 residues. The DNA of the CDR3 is TGTGCCAGCAGTTTAGGATTTCCTGGGGCCAACGTCCTGACTTTC. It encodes CASSLGFPGANVLTF.

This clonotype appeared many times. CDR3 coding DNA: TGTGCCAGCAGCTTGTCGGGCAGCCTGAACACTGAAGCTTTCTTT. This encodes CASSLSGSLNTEAFF. This chain connects TRBV5-5 to TRBJ1-1; no clear D gene. Germline V CDR1 and CDR2: SGHKS, YYEKEE (reference sequence). This CDR3 has 15 residues. V lost 1 base to trimming and J lost 0 bases, with 10 bases between them.

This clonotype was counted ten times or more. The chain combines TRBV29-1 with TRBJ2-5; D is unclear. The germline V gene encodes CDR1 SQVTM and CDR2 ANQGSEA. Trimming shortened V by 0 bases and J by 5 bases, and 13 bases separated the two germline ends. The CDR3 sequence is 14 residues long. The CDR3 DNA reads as TGCAGCGTTGAAGACCCTTCGGACCGGGAGACCCAGTACTTC. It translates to CSVEDPSDRETQYF.

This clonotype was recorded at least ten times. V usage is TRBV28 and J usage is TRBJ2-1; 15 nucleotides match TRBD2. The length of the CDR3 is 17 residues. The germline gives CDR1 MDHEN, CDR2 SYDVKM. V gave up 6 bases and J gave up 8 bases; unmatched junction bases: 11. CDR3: CASRKNSGLAGGDEQFF. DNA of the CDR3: TGTGCCAGCAGGAAAAATTCGGGACTAGCGGGGGGCGATGAGCAGTTCTTC.

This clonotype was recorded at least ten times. The CDR3 DNA is TGTGCCAGCATTCCGGGGAGGCACGCCGGGGAGCTGTTTTTT. Translated: CASIPGRHAGELFF. The V and J genes are TRBV2 and TRBJ2-2; weak D call: TRBD2 (6 bases). The CDR3 runs 14 residues. Germline CDR1 and CDR2: SNHLY and FYNNEI. The V gene lost 7 bases and the J gene lost 6 bases, with 15 bases spanning the gap.

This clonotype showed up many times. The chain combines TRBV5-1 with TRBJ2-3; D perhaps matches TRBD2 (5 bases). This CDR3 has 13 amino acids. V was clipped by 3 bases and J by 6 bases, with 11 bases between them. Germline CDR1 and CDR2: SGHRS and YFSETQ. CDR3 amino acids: CASSWWTVDTQYF. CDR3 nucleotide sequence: TGCGCCAGCAGCTGGTGGACTGTGGATACGCAGTATTTT.

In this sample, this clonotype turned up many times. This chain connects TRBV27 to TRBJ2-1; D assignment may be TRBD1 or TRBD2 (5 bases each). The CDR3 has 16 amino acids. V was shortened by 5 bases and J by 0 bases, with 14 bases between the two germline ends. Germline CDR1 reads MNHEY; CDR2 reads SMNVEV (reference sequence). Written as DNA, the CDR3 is TGTGCCAGCAGTGGGGGTTTTCTGGGCTCCTACAATGAGCAGTTCTTC. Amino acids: CASSGGFLGSYNEQFF.

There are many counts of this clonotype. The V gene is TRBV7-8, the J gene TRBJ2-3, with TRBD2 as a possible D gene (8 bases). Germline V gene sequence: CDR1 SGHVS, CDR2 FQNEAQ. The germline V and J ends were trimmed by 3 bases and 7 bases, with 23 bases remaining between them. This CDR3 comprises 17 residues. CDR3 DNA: TGTGCCAGCAGCTTGACCAGGGGGGCGGGAGGCCCTAATACGCAGTATTTT. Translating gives CASSLTRGAGGPNTQYF.

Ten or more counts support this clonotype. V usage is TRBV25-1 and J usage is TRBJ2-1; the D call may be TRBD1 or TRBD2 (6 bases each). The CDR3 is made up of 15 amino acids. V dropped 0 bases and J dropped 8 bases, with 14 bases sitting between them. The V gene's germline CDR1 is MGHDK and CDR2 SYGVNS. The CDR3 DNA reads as TGTGCCAGCAGTGAATATGGGAAGGGGGGTGATGAGCAGTTCTTC. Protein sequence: CASSEYGKGGDEQFF.

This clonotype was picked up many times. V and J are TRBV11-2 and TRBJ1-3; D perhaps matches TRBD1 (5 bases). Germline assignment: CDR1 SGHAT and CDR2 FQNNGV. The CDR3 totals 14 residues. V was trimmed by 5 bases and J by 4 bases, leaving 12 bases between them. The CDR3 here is CASSLPRGGNTIYF. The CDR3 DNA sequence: TGTGCCAGCAGCCTCCCCCGGGGCGGAAACACCATATATTTT.

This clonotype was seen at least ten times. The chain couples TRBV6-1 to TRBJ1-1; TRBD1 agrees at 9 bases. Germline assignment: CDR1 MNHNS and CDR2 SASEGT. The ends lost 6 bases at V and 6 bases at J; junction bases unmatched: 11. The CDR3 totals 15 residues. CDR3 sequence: CASSTRDREGAEAFF. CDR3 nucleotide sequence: TGTGCCAGCAGCACCCGGGACAGGGAGGGAGCTGAAGCTTTCTTT.

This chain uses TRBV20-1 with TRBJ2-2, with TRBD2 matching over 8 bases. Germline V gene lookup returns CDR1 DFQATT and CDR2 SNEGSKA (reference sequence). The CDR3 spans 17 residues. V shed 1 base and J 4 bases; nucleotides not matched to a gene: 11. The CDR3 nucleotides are TGCAGTGCTAGAGCCAACGACGGGAGGGTGATCACCGGGGAGCTGTTTTTT. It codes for CSARANDGRVITGELFF.

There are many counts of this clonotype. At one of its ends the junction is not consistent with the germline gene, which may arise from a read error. CDR3 protein: CSAHGTRINLDSQYF. In DNA form, the CDR3 reads TGCAGTGCTCATGGGACACGGATTAATTTAGATTCGCAGTATTTT. V gene TRBV20-1 combines with J gene TRBJ2-3; D may be TRBD1 (6 bases). Germline-derived CDR1 and CDR2 are DFQATT and SNEGSKA (reference sequence). This CDR3 is 15 amino acids long.

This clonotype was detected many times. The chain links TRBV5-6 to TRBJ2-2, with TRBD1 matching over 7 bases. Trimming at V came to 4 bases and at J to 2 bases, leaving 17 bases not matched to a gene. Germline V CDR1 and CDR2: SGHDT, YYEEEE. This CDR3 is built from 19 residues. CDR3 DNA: TGTGCCAGCAGCCGGATTTCGGACAGGTTTCATGGCAACACCGGGGAGCTGTTTTTT. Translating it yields CASSRISDRFHGNTGELFF. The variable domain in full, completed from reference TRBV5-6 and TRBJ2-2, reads DAGVTQSPTHLIKTRGQQVTLRCSPKSGHDTVSWYQQALGQGPQFIFQYYEEEERQRGNFPDRFSGHQFPNYSSELNVNALLLGDSALYLCASSRISDRFHGNTGELFFGEGSRLTVL.

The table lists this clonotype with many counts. CDR3 region: CASSAGAGGGYTF. For the CDR3, the DNA is TGTGCCAGCAGCGCAGGGGCAGGAGGCGGCTACACCTTC. The V gene is TRBV6-1, the J gene TRBJ1-2; D might be TRBD1 (6 bases). The CDR3 consists of 13 residues. Trimming cost V 6 bases and J 8 bases, with 16 bases left between them. The germline V gene encodes CDR1 MNHNS and CDR2 SASEGT.

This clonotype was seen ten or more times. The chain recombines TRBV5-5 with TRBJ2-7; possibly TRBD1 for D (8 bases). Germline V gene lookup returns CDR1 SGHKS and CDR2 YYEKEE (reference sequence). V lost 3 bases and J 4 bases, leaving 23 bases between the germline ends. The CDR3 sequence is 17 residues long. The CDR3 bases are TGTGCCAGCAGCTGGGGGGGGGCCTTGACAGGGGCTTACGAGCAGTACGTC. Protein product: CASSWGGALTGAYEQYV.

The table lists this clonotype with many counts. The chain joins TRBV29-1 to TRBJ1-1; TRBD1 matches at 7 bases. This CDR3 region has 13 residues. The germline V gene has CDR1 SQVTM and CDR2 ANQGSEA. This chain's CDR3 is CRGQIGLDTEAFF. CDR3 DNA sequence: TGCAGGGGACAGATCGGTCTGGACACTGAAGCTTTCTTT.

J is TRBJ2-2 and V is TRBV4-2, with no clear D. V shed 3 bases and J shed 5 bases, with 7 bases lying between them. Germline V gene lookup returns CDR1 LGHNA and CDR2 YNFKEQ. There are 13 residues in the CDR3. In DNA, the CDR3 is TGTGCCAGCAGCCAGAGGTTAACCGGGGAGCTGTTTTTT. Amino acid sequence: CASSQRLTGELFF.

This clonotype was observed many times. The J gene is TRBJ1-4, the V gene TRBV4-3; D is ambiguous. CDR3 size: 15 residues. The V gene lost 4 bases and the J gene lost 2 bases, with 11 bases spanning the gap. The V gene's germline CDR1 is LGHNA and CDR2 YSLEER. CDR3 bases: TGCGCCAGCAGCCGCGACTATCGGACTAATGAAAAACTGTTTTTT. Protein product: CASSRDYRTNEKLFF.

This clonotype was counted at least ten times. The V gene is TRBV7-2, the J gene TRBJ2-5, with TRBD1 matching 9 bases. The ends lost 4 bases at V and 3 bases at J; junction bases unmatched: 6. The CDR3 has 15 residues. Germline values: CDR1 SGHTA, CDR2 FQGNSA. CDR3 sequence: CASSYYGQGKETQYF. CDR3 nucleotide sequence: TGTGCCAGCAGCTATTACGGACAGGGGAAAGAGACCCAGTACTTC.

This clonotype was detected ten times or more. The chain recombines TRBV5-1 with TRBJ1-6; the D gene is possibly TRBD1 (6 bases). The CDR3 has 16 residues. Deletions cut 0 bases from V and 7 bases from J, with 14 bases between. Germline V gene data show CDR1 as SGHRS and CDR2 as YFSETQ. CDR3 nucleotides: TGCGCCAGCAGCTTGGACGGGTTAAGGGGGAATTCACCCCTCCACTTT. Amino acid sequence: CASSLDGLRGNSPLHF.

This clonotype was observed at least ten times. The DNA of the CDR3 is TGTGCCAGCATTCCTCGGATTGGGAACACTGAAGCTTTCTTT. This gives the protein CASIPRIGNTEAFF. This chain connects TRBV6-5 to TRBJ1-1; D unresolved. CDR3 length equals 14 residues. V shed 7 bases and J shed 1 base, with 13 bases lying between them. Germline-derived CDR1 and CDR2 are MNHEY and SVGAGI.